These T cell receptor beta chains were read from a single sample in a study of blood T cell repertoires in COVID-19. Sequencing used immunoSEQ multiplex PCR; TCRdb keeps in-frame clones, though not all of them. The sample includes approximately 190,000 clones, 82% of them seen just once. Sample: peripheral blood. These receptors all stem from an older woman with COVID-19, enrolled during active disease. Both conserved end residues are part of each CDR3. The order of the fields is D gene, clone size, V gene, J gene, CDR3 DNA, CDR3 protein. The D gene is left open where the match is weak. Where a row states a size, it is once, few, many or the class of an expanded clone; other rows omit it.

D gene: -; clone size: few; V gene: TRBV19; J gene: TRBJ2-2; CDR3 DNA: TGTGCCAGTAGTAGCAGGGTATCGAACACCGGGGAGCTGTTTTTT; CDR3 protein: CASSSRVSNTGELFF
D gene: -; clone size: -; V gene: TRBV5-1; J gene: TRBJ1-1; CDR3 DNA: TGCGCCAGCAGCTTCAGGGGTGATGCCACTGAAGCTTTCTTT; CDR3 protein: CASSFRGDATEAFF
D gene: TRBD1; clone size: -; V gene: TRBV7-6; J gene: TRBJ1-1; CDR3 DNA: TGTGCCAGCAGTCGGGGACAGGGGGGTGAAGCTTTCTTT; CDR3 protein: CASSRGQGGEAFF
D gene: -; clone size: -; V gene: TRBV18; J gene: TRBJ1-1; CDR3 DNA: TGTGCCAGCTCACCCACGACGACAGTGAACACTGAAGCTTTCTTT; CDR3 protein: CASSPTTTVNTEAFF
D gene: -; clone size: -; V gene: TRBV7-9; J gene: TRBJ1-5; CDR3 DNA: TGTGCCAGCAGCTATTCCACAGGGCCACACAATCAGCCCCAGCATTTT; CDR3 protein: CASSYSTGPHNQPQHF
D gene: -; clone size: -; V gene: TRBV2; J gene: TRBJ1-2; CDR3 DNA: TGTGCCAGCAGTTCAGGGGCTACTAACTATGGCTACACCTTC; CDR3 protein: CASSSGATNYGYTF
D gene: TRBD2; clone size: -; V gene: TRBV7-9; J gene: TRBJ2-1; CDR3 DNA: TGTGCCAGCAGCCTGGGGGGCGGGAGGCACAATGAGCAGTTCTTC; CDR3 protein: CASSLGGGRHNEQFF
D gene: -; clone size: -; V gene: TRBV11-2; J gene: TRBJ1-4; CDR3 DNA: TGTGCCAGCAGCCCAGCAGGGTATCTGAGAGAAAAACTGTTTTTT; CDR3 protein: CASSPAGYLREKLFF
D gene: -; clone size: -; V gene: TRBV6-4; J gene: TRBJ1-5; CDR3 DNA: TGTGCCAGCAGTGAGGCAGGGAAGGATGGGATCAATCAGCCCCAGCATTTT; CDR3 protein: CASSEAGKDGINQPQHF
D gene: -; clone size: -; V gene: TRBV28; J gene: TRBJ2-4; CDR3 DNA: TGTGCCAGCAGAACAACCCGGTGGGAGCATATCGATTTAGCCAAAAACATTCAGTACTTC; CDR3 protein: CASRTTRWEHIDLAKNIQYF
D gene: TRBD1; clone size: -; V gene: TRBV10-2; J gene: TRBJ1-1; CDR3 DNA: TGCGCCAGCAGCGGGACAGGGAGGACTGAAGCTTTCTTT; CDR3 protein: CASSGTGRTEAFF
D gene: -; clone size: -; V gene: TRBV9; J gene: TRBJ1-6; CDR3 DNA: TGTGCCAGCAGCGTAGCCCAGGGCGCCTATAATTCACCCCTCCACTTT; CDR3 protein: CASSVAQGAYNSPLHF
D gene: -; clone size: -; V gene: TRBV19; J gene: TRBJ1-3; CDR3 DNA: TGTGCCAGTAGTATCCGGGAAGGGAGAAACACCATATATTTT; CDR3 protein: CASSIREGRNTIYF
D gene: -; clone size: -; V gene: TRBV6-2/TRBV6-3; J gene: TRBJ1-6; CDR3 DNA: TGTGCCAGCAGTGACAGGAAGAACTATTCACCCCTCCACTTT; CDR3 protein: CASSDRKNYSPLHF
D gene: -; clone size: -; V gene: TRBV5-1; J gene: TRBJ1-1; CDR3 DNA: TGCGCCAGCAGCTCCCTACGGGGGGGCCAGAACACTGAAGCTTTCTTT; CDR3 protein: CASSSLRGGQNTEAFF
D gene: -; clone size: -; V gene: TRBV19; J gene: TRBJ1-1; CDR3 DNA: TGTGCCAGTAGCCTCAGGGGTGGGGCGAACACTGAAGCTTTCTTT; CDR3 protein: CASSLRGGANTEAFF
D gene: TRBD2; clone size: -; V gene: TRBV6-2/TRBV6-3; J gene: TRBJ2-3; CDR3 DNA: TGTGCCAGCAGCCCTAAGGCTAGCGGTAGCACAGATACGCAGTATTTT; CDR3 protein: CASSPKASGSTDTQYF
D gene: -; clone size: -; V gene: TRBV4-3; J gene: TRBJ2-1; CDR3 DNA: TGCGCCAGCAGCCGGTTAGACTGGAATGAGCAGTTCTTC; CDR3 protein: CASSRLDWNEQFF
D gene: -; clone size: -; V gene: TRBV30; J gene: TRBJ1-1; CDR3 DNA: TGTGCCTGGGCCGGGGGGATGAACACTGAAGCTTTCTTT; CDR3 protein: CAWAGGMNTEAFF
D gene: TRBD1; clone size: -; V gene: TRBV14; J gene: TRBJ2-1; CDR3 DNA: TGTGCCAGCAGCCGAGGGACAGGGGAACGGAATGAGCAGTTCTTC; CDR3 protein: CASSRGTGERNEQFF
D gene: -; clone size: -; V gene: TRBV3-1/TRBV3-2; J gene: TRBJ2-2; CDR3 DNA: TGTGCCAGCAGCCACCGATCGGCAGGGAATCCCGGGGAGCTGTTTTTT; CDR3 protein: CASSHRSAGNPGELFF
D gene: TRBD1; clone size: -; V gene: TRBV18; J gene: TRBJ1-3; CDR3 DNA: TGTGCCAGCTCACCAAGAAGGGACAGCTCTGGAAACACCATATATTTT; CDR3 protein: CASSPRRDSSGNTIYF
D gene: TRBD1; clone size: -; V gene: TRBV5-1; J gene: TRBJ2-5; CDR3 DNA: TGCGCCAGCAGCCCGGGACAGCAAGAGACCCAGTACTTC; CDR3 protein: CASSPGQQETQYF
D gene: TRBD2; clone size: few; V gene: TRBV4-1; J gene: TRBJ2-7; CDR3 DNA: TGCGCCAGCAGCCAAGCGGGACTAGCGAACGAGCAGTACTTC; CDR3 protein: CASSQAGLANEQYF
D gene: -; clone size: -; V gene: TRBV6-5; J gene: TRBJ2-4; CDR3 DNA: TGTGCCACCTTGGAGACGGGAGTAAGAAACATTCAGTACTTC; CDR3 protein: CATLETGVRNIQYF
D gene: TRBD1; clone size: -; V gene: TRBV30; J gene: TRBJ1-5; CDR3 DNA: TGTGCCTGGAGTTCCGGGACAGGGGGACCCTTTAGCAATCAGCCCCAGCATTTT; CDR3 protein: CAWSSGTGGPFSNQPQHF
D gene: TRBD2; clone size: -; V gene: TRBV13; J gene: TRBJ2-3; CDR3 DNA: TGTGCCAGCAGCTTTCGGGCGGGGGGTTTCACAGATACGCAGTATTTT; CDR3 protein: CASSFRAGGFTDTQYF
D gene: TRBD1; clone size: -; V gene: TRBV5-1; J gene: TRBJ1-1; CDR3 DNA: TGCGCCAGTACCCCAGGGGGCGGAGGAATGAACACTGAAGCTTTCTTT; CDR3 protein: CASTPGGGGMNTEAFF
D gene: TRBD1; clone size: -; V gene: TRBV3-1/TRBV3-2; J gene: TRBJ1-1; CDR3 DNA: TGTGCCAGCACCTATACAGGGGGCAACACTGAAGCTTTCTTT; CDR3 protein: CASTYTGGNTEAFF
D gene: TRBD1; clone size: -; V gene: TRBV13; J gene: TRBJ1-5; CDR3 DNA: TGTGCCAGCAGCTTCGGGACAGGGGGAAATCAGCCCCAGCATTTT; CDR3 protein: CASSFGTGGNQPQHF